The 25 T cell receptor beta chains below come from one sample, sequenced in a study of monozygotic twins with inflammatory bowel disease (dated by TCRdb to between 2017 and 2020). To prepare the library, 5' RACE was applied. Sequencing used an Illumina HiSeq 2500. TCRdb reprocessed the reads, reporting each CDR3 protein sequence once and no DNA. The sample table gives fewer than 150,000 distinct CDR3 sequences. The ten largest clonotypes hold about 2.6% of the sample. The sample consisted of blood. These receptors came from a human donor with ulcerative colitis or Crohn's disease, or a healthy co-twin of an affected twin (not recorded which).

CDR3 region: CASSVVTVPNTGELFF. V and J are TRBV9 and TRBJ2-2; the TCRdb call, TRBD1, lacks DNA for checking. Germline CDR1 is SGDLS and CDR2 is YYNGEE. The CDR3 runs 16 residues.

The rearrangement uses TRBV9 and TRBJ2-7; the TRBD2 assignment by TCRdb is unverifiable without DNA. The CDR3 is 16 residues long. In germline, CDR1 is SGDLS, CDR2 YYNGEE. The CDR3 is CASSVAPSGGAYEQYF.

The rearrangement uses TRBV20-1 and TRBJ2-1; there is no DNA to check the TCRdb D call of TRBD1. CDR1 is DFQATT and CDR2 is SNEGSKA in the germline V gene (reference sequence). The CDR3 consists of 15 residues. This chain's CDR3 is CSARAPAQGVDEQFF.

This chain connects TRBV28 to TRBJ2-3; TCRdb's D call of TRBD1 is untestable without DNA. Germline CDR1 and CDR2: MDHEN and SYDVKM. The CDR3 loop spans 15 amino acids. This CDR3 reads CASSYRQGRTDTQYF.

The rearrangement links TRBV5-1 to TRBJ1-1; the D call of TRBD1 rests on TCRdb alone, since no DNA is present to check it. The V gene's germline CDR1 is SGHRS and CDR2 YFSETQ. This CDR3 is 17 amino acids long. Here the CDR3 reads CASSPGVGIVMNTEAFF.

This chain uses TRBV27 with TRBJ1-6; the D gene TCRdb calls, TRBD1, cannot be checked with no DNA. This CDR3 has 16 amino acids. Germline V CDR1 and CDR2: MNHEY, SMNVEV (reference sequence). CDR3 residues: CASSFFRTGWNSPLHF.

The chain carries TRBV4-3 and TRBJ2-7; TCRdb outputs TRBD2, but without DNA this stays unchecked. Germline CDR1 reads LGHNA; CDR2 reads YSLEER. The CDR3 covers 17 residues. The CDR3 region is CASSQDLGAGGSYEQYF.

The V gene is TRBV18, the J gene TRBJ2-7. Germline loops: CDR1 KGHSH, CDR2 LQKENI. The CDR3 contains 13 residues. The CDR3 protein is CASSPPSAYEQYF.

The chain has TRBV12-3 or TRBV12-4 and TRBJ2-5; TCRdb designates TRBD1, a call that cannot be tested without DNA. The CDR3 extends over 16 amino acids. This chain's CDR3 is CASSLDRVGFQETQYF.

This chain connects TRBV20-1 to TRBJ2-5; without DNA, the TCRdb call of TRBD2 cannot be checked. CDR1 and CDR2 (germline): DFQATT, SNEGSKA (reference sequence). The CDR3 contains 15 residues. The CDR3 sequence: CSALGGGDFQETQYF.

The rearrangement joins TRBV5-6 to TRBJ2-7. CDR1 SGHDT and CDR2 YYEEEE come from the germline V gene. This CDR3 contains 15 residues. The CDR3 sequence: CASSLIRRSSYEQYF.

V and J are TRBV5-1 and TRBJ2-5. This CDR3 region has 13 residues. The germline V gene encodes CDR1 SGHRS and CDR2 YFSETQ. Here the CDR3 reads CASSSDDQETQYF.

The chain couples TRBV28 to TRBJ2-7; TCRdb's assignment of TRBD1 cannot be checked, as there is no DNA. The CDR3 contains 14 residues. Germline lookup yields CDR1 MDHEN and CDR2 SYDVKM. The CDR3: CASSLAGVSYEQYF.

V is TRBV7-6 and J is TRBJ1-5; TCRdb's assignment of TRBD1 cannot be checked, as there is no DNA. The germline gives CDR1 SGHVS, CDR2 FNYEAQ. This CDR3 comprises 15 residues. This CDR3 reads CASSLGAGGHQPQHF.

This rearrangement joins TRBV5-3 to TRBJ2-2; TCRdb's assignment of TRBD2 cannot be checked, as there is no DNA. TRBV5-3 is an ORF, with its function uncertain. CDR3 length: 16 residues. CDR3: CARSLFRTSCSGELFF.

The chain links TRBV14 to TRBJ1-4; without DNA, the TCRdb call of TRBD1 cannot be checked. This CDR3 spans 19 amino acids. Germline assignment: CDR1 SGHDN and CDR2 FVKESK. The CDR3 sequence: CASSQDPVGPSGAREKLFF. Combining the CDR3 with reference TRBV14 and TRBJ1-4 gives the whole variable domain EAGVTQFPSHSVIEKGQTVTLRCDPISGHDNLYWYRRVMGKEIKFLLHFVKESKQDESGMPNNRFLAERTGGTYSTLKVQPAELEDSGVYFCASSQDPVGPSGAREKLFFGSGTQLSVL.

The chain uses TRBV6-1 and TRBJ2-1; TCRdb calls TRBD2, which cannot be checked without DNA. The CDR3 covers 17 residues. The V gene's germline CDR1 is MNHNS and CDR2 SASEGT. CDR3 protein: CASSPAFSGGPVGEQFF.

The chain recombines TRBV4-3 with TRBJ1-4. The length of the CDR3 is 14 residues. Germline loops: CDR1 LGHNA, CDR2 YSLEER. The CDR3 loop reads CASSVSSRQGPLFF.

The rearrangement joins TRBV9 to TRBJ2-7; lacking DNA, the TRBD1 call made by TCRdb goes unchecked. The CDR3 spans 14 residues. The germline V gene encodes CDR1 SGDLS and CDR2 YYNGEE. The CDR3 region is CASSGQGAYYEQYF.

This chain links TRBV19 with TRBJ2-2; the D call from TCRdb, TRBD2, cannot be confirmed without DNA. This CDR3 has 16 amino acids. Germline assignment: CDR1 LNHDA and CDR2 SQIVND (reference sequence). CDR3 sequence: CASTLAGGLATGELFF.

The chain has TRBV20-1 and TRBJ2-1. The CDR3 is made up of 14 amino acids. Germline V gene data show CDR1 as DFQATT and CDR2 as SNEGSKA (reference sequence). The CDR3 sequence: CSARDRIGYNEQFF.

The CDR3 loop reads CASRRDRASYEQYF. This chain joins TRBV6-1 and TRBJ2-7; the D gene TCRdb calls, TRBD1, cannot be checked with no DNA. The CDR3 runs to 14 residues. Germline-derived CDR1 and CDR2 are MNHNS and SASEGT.

The V and J genes are TRBV18 and TRBJ1-1; the D call from TCRdb, TRBD1, cannot be confirmed without DNA. The CDR3 spans 17 residues. The germline gives CDR1 KGHSH, CDR2 LQKENI. CDR3 loop: CASSPFEGLQGITEAFF. Drawing the rest from reference TRBV18 and TRBJ1-1, the complete variable domain is NAGVMQNPRHLVRRRGQEARLRCSPMKGHSHVYWYRQLPEEGLKFMVYLQKENIIDESGMPKERFSAEFPKEGPSILRIQQVVRGDSAAYFCASSPFEGLQGITEAFFGQGTRLTVV.

The chain joins TRBV20-1 to TRBJ1-5. CDR3 length: 12 residues. CDR1 and CDR2 from the germline V gene are DFQATT and SNEGSKA (reference sequence). The CDR3 spells CSVKRSNQPQHF.

The V and J genes are TRBV19 and TRBJ1-5. There are 11 residues in the CDR3. The germline V gene encodes CDR1 LNHDA and CDR2 SQIVND (reference sequence). CDR3 amino acids: CASSIDQEEHF.